This record looks at one T cell receptor beta chain sequence and its context. The target antigen is unknown. T-allo10 cells from the graft donor were described as anergic, host-alloantigen-specific, and alloantigen-specific suppressors. TCRdb re-derived calls from the reads in MiXCR, one entry per CDR3 protein. The sample contains 20,000 to 25,000 distinct CDR3 sequences, roughly 72% of which appear only once. This sample was included in a study of type 1 regulatory T cells. V shed 2 bases and J shed 1 base, with 8 bases lying between them. Germline V CDR1 and CDR2: SGHRS, YFSETQ. The CDR3 has 14 residues.

The chain joins TRBV5-1 to TRBJ2-3; D is unresolved. The sample consisted of cultured T cells, either the whole culture or a sorted T cell fraction (not recorded which). Sample subset: Tr1-enriched cell product generated in vitro against host alloantigens. The clonotype originates from a human donor in good health. CDR3 protein: CASSLPRGTDTQYF. The CDR3 DNA follows: TGCGCCAGCAGCTTACCCAGAGGCACAGATACGCAGTATTTT. Full variable domain (remainder filled in from reference TRBV5-1 and TRBJ2-3): KAGVTQTPRYLIKTRGQQVTLSCSPISGHRSVSWYQQTPGQGLQFLFEYFSETQRNKGNFPGRFSGRQFSNSRSEMNVSTLELGDSALYLCASSLPRGTDTQYFGPGTRLTVL.